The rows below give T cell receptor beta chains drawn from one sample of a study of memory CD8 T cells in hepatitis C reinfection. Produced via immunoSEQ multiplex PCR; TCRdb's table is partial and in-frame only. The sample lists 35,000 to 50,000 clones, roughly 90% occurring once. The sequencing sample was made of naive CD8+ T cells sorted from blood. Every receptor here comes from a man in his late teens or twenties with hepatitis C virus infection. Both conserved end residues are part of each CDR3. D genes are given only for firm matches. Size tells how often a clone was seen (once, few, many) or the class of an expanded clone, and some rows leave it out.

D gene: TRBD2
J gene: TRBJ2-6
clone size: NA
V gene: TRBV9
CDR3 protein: CASSVVREVAGANVLTF
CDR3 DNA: TGTGCCAGCAGCGTAGTTCGGGAGGTAGCTGGGGCCAACGTCCTGACTTTC

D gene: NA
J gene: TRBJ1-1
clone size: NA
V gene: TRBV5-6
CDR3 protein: CASSLDRVSTEAFF
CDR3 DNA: TGTGCCAGCAGCTTGGACAGGGTGAGCACTGAAGCTTTCTTT

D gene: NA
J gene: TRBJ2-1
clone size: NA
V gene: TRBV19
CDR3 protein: CASSERLGAYNEQFF
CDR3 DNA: TGTGCCAGTAGTGAAAGACTAGGTGCCTACAATGAGCAGTTCTTC

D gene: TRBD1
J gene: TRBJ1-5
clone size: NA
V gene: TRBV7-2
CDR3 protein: CASSFTTGPHQPQHF
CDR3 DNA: TGTGCCAGCAGCTTTACGACAGGGCCGCATCAGCCCCAGCATTTT

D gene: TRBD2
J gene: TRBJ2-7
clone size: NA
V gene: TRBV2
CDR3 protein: CASSVLERDASSYEQYF
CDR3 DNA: TGTGCCAGCAGTGTCTTGGAGCGGGACGCCTCCTCCTACGAGCAGTACTTC

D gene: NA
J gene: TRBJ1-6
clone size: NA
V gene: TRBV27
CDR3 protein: CASSLQGLRSPLHF
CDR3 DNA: TGTGCCAGCAGTTTGCAGGGCTTGCGATCACCCCTCCACTTT

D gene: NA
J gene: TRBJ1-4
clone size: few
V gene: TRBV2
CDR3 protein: CASSDGSDNEKLFF
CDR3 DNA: TGTGCCAGCAGTGATGGCAGCGATAATGAAAAACTGTTTTTT

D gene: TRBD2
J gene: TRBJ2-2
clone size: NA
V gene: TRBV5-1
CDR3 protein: CASRPAGGPSGELFF
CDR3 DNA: TGCGCCAGCAGGCCAGCGGGGGGGCCGTCCGGGGAGCTGTTTTTT

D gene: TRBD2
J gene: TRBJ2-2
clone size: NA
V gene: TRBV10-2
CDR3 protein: CASQKREGLNTGELFF
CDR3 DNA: TGCGCCAGCCAGAAGCGGGAGGGCCTGAACACCGGGGAGCTGTTTTTT

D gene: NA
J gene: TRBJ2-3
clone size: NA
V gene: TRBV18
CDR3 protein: CASSPVDRLGATDTQYF
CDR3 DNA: TGTGCCAGCTCACCAGTGGACCGACTTGGGGCCACAGATACGCAGTATTTT

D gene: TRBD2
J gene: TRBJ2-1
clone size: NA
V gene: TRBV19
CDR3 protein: CASSPGGAGPNYNEQFF
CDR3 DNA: TGTGCCAGTAGTCCGGGGGGAGCGGGGCCTAATTACAATGAGCAGTTCTTC

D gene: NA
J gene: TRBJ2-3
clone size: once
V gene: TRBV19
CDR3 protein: CASSNTAGPSTDTQYF
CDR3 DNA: TGTGCCAGTAGTAACACCGCAGGGCCGAGCACAGATACGCAGTATTTT

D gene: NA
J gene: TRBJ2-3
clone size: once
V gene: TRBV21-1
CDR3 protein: CASPPPGGPDTQYF
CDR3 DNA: TGTGCCAGCCCGCCCCCGGGGGGGCCGGATACGCAGTATTTT

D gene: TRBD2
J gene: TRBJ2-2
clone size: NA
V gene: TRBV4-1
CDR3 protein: CASSQAMTSENGELFF
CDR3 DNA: TGCGCCAGCAGCCAAGCCATGACTAGCGAGAACGGGGAGCTGTTTTTT

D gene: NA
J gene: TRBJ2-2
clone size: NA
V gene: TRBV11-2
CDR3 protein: CASRPVGELFF
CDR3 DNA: TGTGCCAGCAGACCAGTCGGGGAGCTGTTTTTT

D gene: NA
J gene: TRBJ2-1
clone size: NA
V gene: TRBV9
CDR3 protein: CASSPGQLYNEQFF
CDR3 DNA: TGTGCCAGCAGCCCTGGACAGCTTTACAATGAGCAGTTCTTC

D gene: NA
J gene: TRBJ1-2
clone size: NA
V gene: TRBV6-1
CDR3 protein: CASTEVQVNGYTF
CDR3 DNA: TGTGCCAGCACCGAGGTACAGGTTAACGGCTACACCTTC

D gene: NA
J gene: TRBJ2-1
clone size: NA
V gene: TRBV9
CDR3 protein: CASSGPSDWNEQFF
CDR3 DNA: TGTGCCAGCAGCGGGCCCTCGGACTGGAATGAGCAGTTCTTC

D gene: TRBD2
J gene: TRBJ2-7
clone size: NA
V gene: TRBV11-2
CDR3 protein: CASSLEVLAGGNYEQYF
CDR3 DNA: TGTGCCAGCAGCTTAGAGGTGTTAGCGGGAGGTAACTACGAGCAGTACTTC

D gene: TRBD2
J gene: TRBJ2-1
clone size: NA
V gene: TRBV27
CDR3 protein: CASSIRPGGRASDEQFF
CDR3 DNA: TGTGCCAGCAGTATCCGCCCCGGCGGGAGGGCCTCGGATGAGCAGTTCTTC

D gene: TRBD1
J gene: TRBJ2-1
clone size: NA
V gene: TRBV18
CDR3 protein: CASSPGQGSYNEQFF
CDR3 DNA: TGTGCCAGCTCACCAGGACAGGGGTCCTACAATGAGCAGTTCTTC

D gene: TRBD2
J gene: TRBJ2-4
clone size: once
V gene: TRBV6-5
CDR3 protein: CASSQGSGDSDIQYF
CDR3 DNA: TGTGCCAGCAGCCAAGGTAGCGGGGATTCGGACATTCAGTACTTC

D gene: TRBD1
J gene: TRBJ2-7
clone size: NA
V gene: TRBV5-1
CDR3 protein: CASSLETGESYEQYF
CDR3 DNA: TGCGCCAGCAGCTTGGAGACAGGGGAGTCCTACGAGCAGTACTTC

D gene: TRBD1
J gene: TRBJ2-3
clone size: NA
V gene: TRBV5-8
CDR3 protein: CASSMTGTGLLADTQYF
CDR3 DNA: TGTGCCAGCAGCATGACCGGGACAGGGCTATTGGCAGATACGCAGTATTTT

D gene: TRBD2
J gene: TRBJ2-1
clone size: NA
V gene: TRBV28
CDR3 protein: CASSILAGDLEQFF
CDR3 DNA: TGTGCCAGCAGTATACTAGCGGGAGATCTTGAGCAGTTCTTC

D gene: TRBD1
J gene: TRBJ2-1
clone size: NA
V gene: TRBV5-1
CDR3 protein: CASSLDSQGAPYNEQFF
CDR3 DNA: TGCGCCAGCAGCTTGGACTCCCAGGGGGCCCCCTACAATGAGCAGTTCTTC

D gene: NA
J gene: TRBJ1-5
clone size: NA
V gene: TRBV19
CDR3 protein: CASSIGEYSNQPQHF
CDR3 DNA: TGTGCCAGTAGTATCGGGGAGTATAGCAATCAGCCCCAGCATTTT

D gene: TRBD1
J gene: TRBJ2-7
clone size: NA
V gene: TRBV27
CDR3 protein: CASSRAGTGDYEQYF
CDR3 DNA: TGTGCCAGCAGTCGGGCGGGGACAGGGGATTACGAGCAGTACTTC

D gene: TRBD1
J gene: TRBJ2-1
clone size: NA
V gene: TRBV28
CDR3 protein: CASGQGHEQFF
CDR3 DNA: TGTGCCAGCGGACAGGGACACGAGCAGTTCTTC

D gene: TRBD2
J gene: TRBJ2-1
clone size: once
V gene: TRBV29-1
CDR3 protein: CSVITSGYNEQFF
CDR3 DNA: TGCAGCGTTATTACTAGCGGTTACAATGAGCAGTTCTTC

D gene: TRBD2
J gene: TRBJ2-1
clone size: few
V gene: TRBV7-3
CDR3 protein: CASSQTSGPFNEQFF
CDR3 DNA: TGTGCCAGCAGCCAGACTAGCGGGCCATTCAATGAGCAGTTCTTC

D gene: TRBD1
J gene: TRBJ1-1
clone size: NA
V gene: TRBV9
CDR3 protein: CASSVSKDRVIGAFF
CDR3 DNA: TGTGCCAGCAGCGTCTCCAAGGACAGGGTAATCGGAGCTTTCTTT

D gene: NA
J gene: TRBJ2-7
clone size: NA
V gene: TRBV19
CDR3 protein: CASSISDSYEQYF
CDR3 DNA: TGTGCCAGTAGTATTTCAGACTCCTACGAGCAGTACTTC

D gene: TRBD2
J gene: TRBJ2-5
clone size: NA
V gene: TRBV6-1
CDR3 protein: CASSEPTSGPYQETQYF
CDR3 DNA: TGTGCCAGCAGTGAACCCACTAGCGGGCCCTACCAAGAGACCCAGTACTTC

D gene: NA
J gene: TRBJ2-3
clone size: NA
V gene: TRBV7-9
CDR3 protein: CASSWGLASTDTQYF
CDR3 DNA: TGTGCCAGCAGCTGGGGACTGGCTAGCACAGATACGCAGTATTTT